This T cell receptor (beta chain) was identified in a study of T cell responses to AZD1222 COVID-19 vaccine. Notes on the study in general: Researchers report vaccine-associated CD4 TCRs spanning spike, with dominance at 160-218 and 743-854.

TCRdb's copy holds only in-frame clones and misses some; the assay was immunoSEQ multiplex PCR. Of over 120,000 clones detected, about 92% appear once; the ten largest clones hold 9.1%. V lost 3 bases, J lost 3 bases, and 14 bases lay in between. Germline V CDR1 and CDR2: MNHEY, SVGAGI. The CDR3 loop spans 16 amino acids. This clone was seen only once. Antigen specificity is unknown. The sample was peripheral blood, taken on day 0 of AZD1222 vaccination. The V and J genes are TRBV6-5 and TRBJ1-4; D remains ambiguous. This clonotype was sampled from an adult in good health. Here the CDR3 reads CASSYSTGYPNEKLFF. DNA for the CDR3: TGTGCCAGCAGTTATTCCACCGGGTATCCTAATGAAAAACTGTTTTTT.